This T cell receptor beta chain was sequenced for a study of glioma-infiltrating T cells. Study-level results: CDR3 overlap between tissue and blood was very small. Tissue-blood divergence was below expectation in non-neoplastic patients, above in gliomas.

This clonotype was picked up a small number of times. The antigen remains undetermined. This CDR3 has 15 residues. J was trimmed by 3 bases and V by 1 base; bases with no gene match: 5. The iRepertoire nested amplicon-rescue multiplex PCR amplified TCR alpha and beta CDR3s from RNA. For one-step reverse transcription and amplification, about 90-450 ng of tissue mRNA or PBMC total RNA was used. TCRdb independently ran MiXCR on the multiplex PCR reads; one entry per CDR3 protein. The sample holds approximately 190,000 distinct CDR3 sequences, roughly a third seen once. Sequences were obtained from glioma tissue, nonneoplastic brain tissue, or PBMCs (not recorded which). The chain carries TRBV12-3 or TRBV12-4 and TRBJ2-7; TRBD1 aligns across 8 bases. The source of this sequence is a human donor with low-grade glioma or glioblastoma, undergoing nonglioma brain surgery, or in good health (not recorded which). CDR3 protein: CASSLVTGGVYEQYF. The CDR3 DNA reads TGTGCCAGCAGTTTAGTCACAGGGGGTGTCTACGAGCAGTACTTC.